This TCR beta chain was sequenced during a study of shared clonotypes between healthy human individuals. Germline lookup yields CDR1 MDHEN and CDR2 SYDVKM. This CDR3 has 14 amino acids. Losses at the gene ends were 7 bases for V and 5 bases for J; bases not matched to a gene: 8. Sequenced by immunoSEQ multiplex PCR; TCRdb stores in-frame clones only, minus some. Of roughly 650,000 clones listed, around 97% were seen once; the top ten hold 0.055% to 0.07%. The origin of this receptor is a woman younger than 45 in good health. Sequenced material: naive CD4+ T cells sorted from blood. As to subset: CD45RA+ positively selected. The chain has TRBV28 and TRBJ1-1, with 9 bases matching TRBD1. CDR3: CASTLRDRDTEAFF. The CDR3 coding sequence is TGTGCCAGCACTCTCCGGGACAGGGATACTGAAGCTTTCTTT. Together with reference TRBV28 and TRBJ1-1, the CDR3 gives the full variable domain: DVKVTQSSRYLVKRTGEKVFLECVQDMDHENMFWYRQDPGLGLRLIYFSYDVKMKEKGDIPEGYSVSREKKERFSLILESASTNQTSMYLCASTLRDRDTEAFFGQGTRLTVV.